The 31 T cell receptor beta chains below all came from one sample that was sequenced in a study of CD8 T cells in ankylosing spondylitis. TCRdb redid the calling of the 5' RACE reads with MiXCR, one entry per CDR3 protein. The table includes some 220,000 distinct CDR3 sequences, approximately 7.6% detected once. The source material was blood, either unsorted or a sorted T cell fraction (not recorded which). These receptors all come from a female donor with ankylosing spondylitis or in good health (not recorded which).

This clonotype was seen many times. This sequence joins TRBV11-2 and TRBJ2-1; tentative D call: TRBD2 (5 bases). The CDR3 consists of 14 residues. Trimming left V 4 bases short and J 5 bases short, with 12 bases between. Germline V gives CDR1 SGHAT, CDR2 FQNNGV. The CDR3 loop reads CASSSLALNNEQFF. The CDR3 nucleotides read TGTGCCAGCAGCTCTTTAGCGTTAAACAATGAGCAGTTCTTC.

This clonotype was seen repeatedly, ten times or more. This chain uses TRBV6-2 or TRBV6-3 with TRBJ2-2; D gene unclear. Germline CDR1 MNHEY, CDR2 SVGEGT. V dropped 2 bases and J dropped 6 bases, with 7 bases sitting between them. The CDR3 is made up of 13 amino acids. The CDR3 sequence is CASSYSTAGELFF. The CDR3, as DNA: TGTGCCAGCAGTTACAGCACCGCCGGGGAGCTGTTTTTT.

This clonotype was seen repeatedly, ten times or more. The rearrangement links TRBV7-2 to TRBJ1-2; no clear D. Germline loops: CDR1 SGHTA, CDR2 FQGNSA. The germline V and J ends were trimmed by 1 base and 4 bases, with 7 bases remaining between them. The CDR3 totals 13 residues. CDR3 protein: CASSLDNAYGYTF. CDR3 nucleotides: TGTGCCAGCAGCTTAGATAACGCCTATGGCTACACCTTC. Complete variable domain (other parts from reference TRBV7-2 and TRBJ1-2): GAGVSQSPSNKVTEKGKDVELRCDPISGHTALYWYRQSLGQGLEFLIYFQGNSAPDKSGLPSDRFSAERTGGSVSTLTIQRTQQEDSAVYLCASSLDNAYGYTFGSGTRLTVV.

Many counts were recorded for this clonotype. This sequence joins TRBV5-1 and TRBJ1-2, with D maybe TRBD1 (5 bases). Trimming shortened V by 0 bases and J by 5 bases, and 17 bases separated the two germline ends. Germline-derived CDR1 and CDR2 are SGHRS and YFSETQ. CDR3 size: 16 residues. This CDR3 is CASSLDLRGTGYGYTF. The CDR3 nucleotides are TGCGCCAGCAGCTTGGATCTTCGGGGTACAGGTTATGGCTACACCTTC.

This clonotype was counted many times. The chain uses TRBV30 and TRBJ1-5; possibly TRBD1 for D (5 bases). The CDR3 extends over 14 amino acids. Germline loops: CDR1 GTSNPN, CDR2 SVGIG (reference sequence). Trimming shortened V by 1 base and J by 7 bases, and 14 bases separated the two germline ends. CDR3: CAWSGALGRQPQHF. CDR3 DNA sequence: TGTGCCTGGAGTGGAGCCTTGGGACGGCAGCCCCAGCATTTT.

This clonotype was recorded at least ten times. The CDR3 loop is CASSFPSTNEQFF. For the CDR3, the DNA is TGTGCCAGCAGTTTTCCTTCTACCAATGAGCAGTTCTTC. J is TRBJ2-1 and V is TRBV12-3 or TRBV12-4; D gene uncertain. Trimming cost V 3 bases and J 6 bases, with 9 bases left between them. The CDR3 loop spans 13 amino acids.

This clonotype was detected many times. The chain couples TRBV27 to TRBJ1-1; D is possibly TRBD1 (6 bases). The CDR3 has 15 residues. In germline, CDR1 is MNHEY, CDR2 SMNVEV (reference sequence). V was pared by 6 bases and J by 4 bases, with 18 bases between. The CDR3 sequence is CASRQNGGWSTEAFF. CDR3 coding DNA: TGTGCCAGCAGACAAAACGGGGGCTGGAGCACTGAAGCTTTCTTT.

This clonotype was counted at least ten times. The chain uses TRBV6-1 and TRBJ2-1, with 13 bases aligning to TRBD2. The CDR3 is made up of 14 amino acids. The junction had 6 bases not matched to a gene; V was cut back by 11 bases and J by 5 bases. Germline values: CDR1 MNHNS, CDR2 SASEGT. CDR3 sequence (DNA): TGTGCCCTTAGGACTAGCGGGGGCCACAATGAGCAGTTCTTC. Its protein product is CALRTSGGHNEQFF.

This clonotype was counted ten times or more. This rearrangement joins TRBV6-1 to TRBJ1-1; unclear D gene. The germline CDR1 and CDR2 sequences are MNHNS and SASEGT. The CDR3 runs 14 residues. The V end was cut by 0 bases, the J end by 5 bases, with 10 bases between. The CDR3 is CASSEAQGQTEAFF. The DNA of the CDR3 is TGTGCCAGCAGTGAAGCCCAAGGGCAGACTGAAGCTTTCTTT.

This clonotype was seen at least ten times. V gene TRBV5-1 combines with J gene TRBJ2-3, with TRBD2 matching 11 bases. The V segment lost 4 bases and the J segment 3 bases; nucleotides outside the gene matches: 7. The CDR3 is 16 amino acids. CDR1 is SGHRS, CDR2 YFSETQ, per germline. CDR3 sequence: CASSPGLAGRTDTQYF. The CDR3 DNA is TGCGCCAGCAGCCCTGGACTAGCGGGTAGAACAGATACGCAGTATTTT.

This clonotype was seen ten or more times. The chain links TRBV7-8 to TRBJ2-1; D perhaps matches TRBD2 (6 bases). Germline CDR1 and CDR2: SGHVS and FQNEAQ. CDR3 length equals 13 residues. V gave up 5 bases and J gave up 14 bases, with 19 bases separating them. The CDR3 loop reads CASSPSGPSYKFF. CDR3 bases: TGTGCCAGCAGCCCCAGCGGGCCCTCCTACAAGTTCTTC. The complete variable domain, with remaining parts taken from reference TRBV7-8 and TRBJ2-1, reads GAGVSQSPRYKVAKRGQDVALRCDPISGHVSLFWYQQALGQGPEFLTYFQNEAQLDKSGLPSDRFFAERPEGSVSTLKIQRTQQEDSAVYLCASSPSGPSYKFFGPGTRLTVL.

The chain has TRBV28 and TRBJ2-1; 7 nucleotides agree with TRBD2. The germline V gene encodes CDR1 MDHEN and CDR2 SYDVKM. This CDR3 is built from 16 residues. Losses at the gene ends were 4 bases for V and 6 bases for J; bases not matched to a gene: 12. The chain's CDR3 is CASSSGFAGEGNEQFF. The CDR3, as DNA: TGTGCCAGCAGTTCCGGTTTCGCGGGAGAGGGCAATGAGCAGTTCTTC.

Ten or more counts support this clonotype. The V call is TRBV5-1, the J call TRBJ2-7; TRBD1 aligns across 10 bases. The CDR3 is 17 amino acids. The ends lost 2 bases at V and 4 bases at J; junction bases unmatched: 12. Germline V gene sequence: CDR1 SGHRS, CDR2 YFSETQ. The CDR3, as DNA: TGCGCCAGCAGCTTAACCATACCGGGACAGGGGTATTACGAGCAGTACTTC. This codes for CASSLTIPGQGYYEQYF.

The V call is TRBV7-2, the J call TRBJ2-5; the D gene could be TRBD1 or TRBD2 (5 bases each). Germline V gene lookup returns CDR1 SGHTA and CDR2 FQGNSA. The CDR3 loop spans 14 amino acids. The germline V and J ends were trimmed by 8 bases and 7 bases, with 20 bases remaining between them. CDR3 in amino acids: CASCPGWGGGTQYF. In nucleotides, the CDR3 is TGTGCCAGCTGCCCGGGATGGGGCGGTGGGACCCAGTACTTC.

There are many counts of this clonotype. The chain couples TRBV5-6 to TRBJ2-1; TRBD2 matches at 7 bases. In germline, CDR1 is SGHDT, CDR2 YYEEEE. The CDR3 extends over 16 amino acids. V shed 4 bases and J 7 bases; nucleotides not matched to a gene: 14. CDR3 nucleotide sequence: TGTGCCAGCAGCCCTCTCCTAGGCCAGCGGGAAAATGAGCAGTTCTTC. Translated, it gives CASSPLLGQRENEQFF.

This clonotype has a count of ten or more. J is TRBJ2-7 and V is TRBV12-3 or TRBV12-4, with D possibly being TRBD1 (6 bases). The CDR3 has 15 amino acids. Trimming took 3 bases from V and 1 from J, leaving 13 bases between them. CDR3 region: CASSLVDRPSYEQYF. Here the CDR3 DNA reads TGTGCCAGCAGTTTGGTAGACAGGCCATCCTACGAGCAGTACTTC.

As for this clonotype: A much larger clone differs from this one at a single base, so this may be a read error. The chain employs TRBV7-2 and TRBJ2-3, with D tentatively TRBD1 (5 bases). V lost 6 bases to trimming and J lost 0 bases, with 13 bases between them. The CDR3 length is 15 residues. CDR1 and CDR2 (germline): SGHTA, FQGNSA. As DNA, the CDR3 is TGTGCCAGCAGATCCGAAGGGGCTAGCACAGATACGCAGTATTTT. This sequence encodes CASRSEGASTDTQYF.

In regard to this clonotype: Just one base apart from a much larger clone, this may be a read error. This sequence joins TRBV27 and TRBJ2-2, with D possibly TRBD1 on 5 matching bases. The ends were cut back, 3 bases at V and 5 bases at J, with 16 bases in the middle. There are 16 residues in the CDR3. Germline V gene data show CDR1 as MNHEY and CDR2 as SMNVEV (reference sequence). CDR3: CASSFWAGFGTGELFF. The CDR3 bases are TGTGCCAGCAGTTTCTGGGCAGGGTTCGGGACCGGGGAGCTGTTTTTT.

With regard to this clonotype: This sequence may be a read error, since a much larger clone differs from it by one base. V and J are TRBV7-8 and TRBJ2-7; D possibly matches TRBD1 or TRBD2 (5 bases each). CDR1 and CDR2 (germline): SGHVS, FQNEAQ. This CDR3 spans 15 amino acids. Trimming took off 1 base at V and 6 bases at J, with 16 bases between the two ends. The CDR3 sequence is CASSLVHGAPSEQYF. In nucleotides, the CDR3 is TGTGCCAGCAGCTTAGTTCACGGGGCGCCCAGCGAGCAGTACTTC. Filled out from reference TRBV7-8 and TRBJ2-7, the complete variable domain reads GAGVSQSPRYKVAKRGQDVALRCDPISGHVSLFWYQQALGQGPEFLTYFQNEAQLDKSGLPSDRFFAERPEGSVSTLKIQRTQQEDSAVYLCASSLVHGAPSEQYFGPGTRLTVT.

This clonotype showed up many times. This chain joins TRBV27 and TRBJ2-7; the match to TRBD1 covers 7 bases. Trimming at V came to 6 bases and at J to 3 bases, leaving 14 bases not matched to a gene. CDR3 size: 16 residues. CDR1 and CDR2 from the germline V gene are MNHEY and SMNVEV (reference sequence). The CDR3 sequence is CASSRTGNRGYYEQYF. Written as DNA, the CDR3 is TGTGCCAGCAGCCGGACAGGTAATAGAGGGTACTACGAGCAGTACTTC.

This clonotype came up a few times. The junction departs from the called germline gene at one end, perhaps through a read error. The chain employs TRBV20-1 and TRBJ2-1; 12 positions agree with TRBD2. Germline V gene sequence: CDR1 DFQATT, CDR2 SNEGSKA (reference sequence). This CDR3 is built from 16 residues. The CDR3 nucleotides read TGCTGTGCTAGTCTAGCGGGAGGGAGCTCCTACAATGAGCAGTTCTTC. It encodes CCASLAGGSSYNEQFF.

The CDR3 DNA reads TGTGCCACCAGTGATCTCTTAGCGGGAGCTAGTGAGCAGTTCTTC. Protein sequence: CATSDLLAGASEQFF. The V and J genes are TRBV24-1 and TRBJ2-1, with 9 bases matching TRBD2. CDR3 size: 15 residues. From germline, CDR1 is KGHDR and CDR2 SFDVKD. The V and J ends lost 3 bases and 9 bases, in that order; junction bases with no gene match: 8.

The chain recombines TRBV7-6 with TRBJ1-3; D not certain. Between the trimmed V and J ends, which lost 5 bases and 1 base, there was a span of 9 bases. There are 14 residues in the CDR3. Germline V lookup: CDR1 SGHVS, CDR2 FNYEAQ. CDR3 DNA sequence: TGTGCCAGCAGCCCTGACACGTCTGGAAACACCATATATTTT. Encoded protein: CASSPDTSGNTIYF.

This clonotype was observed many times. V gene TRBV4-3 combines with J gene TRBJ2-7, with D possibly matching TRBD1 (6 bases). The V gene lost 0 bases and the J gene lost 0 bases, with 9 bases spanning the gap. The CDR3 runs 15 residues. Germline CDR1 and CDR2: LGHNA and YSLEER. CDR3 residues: CASSQDTGNSYEQYF. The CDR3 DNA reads TGCGCCAGCAGCCAAGACACAGGGAACTCCTACGAGCAGTACTTC.

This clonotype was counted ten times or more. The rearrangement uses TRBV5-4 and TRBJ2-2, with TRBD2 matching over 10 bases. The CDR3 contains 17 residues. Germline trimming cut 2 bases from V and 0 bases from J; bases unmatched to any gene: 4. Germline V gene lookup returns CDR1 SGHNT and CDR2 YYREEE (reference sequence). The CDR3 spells CASSLGTSGTNTGELFF. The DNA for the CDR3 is TGTGCCAGCAGCTTAGGAACTAGCGGGACGAACACCGGGGAGCTGTTTTTT.

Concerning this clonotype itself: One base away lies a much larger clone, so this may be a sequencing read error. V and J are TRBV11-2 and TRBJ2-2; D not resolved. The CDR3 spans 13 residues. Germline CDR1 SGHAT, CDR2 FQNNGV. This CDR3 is CVSSREYTGELFF. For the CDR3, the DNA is TGTGTCAGCAGCCGTGAATACACCGGGGAGCTGTTTTTT.

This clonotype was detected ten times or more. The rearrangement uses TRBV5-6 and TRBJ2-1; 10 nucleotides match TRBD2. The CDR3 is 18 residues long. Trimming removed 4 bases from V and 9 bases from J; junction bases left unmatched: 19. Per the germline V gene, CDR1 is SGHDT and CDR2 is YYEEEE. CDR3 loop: CASSKSNLAGVRVGEQFF. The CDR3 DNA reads TGTGCCAGCAGCAAATCTAACCTAGCGGGGGTAAGAGTGGGTGAGCAGTTCTTC.

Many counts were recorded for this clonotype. In DNA form, the CDR3 reads TGCAGCGCTGGGGACCGGAACATTCAGTACTTC. Its translation: CSAGDRNIQYF. The chain joins TRBV29-1 to TRBJ2-4; D assignment may be TRBD1 or TRBD2 (5 bases each). V was pared by 7 bases and J by 7 bases, with 11 bases between. Germline V gene data show CDR1 as SQVTM and CDR2 as ANQGSEA. The CDR3 consists of 11 residues.

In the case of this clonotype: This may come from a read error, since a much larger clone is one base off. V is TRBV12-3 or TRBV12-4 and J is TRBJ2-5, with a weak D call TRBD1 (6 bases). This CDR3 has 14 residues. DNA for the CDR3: TGTGTCAGCACCTTATCAGGGGAGATAGAGACCCAGTACTTC. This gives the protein CVSTLSGEIETQYF.

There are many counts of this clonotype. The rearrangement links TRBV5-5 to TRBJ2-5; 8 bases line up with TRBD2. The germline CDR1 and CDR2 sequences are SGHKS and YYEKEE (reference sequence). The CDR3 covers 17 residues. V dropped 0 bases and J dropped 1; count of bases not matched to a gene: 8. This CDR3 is CASSLVPGGVAQETQYF. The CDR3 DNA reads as TGTGCCAGCAGCTTGGTGCCGGGGGGGGTGGCCCAAGAGACCCAGTACTTC.

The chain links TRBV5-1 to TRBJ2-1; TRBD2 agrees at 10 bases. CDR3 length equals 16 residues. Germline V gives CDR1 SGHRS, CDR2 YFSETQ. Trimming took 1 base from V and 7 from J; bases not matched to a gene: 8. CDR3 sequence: CASSLPGTSVINEQFF. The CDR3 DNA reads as TGCGCCAGCAGCTTGCCGGGGACTAGCGTTATTAATGAGCAGTTCTTC.